A selection of T cell receptor beta chains follows, all from one sample in a study of post-analysis software for immune sequencing data. In TCRdb, the PCR reads were re-called with MiXCR into one record per CDR3 protein. The sample carries hundreds of thousands of distinct CDR3 sequences, 44% recorded once. Sequences were obtained from blood. Receptor source: a girl aged 10-17 years with multiple sclerosis. Both conserved end residues are part of each CDR3. A D gene is named only where the DNA matches it firmly. Only part of the rows carry a size: once, few, many, or a class if the clone is expanded.

size | length | D | J | V | DNA | CDR3
. | 15 | . | TRBJ1-2 | TRBV7-8 | TGTGCCAGCAGCTTAGTTCGGAGCAAAGCCTATGGCTACACCTTC | CASSLVRSKAYGYTF
few | 16 | TRBD2 | TRBJ2-1 | TRBV7-9 | TGTGCCAGCAGCACCCGGACTAGCGGGAGGATCCATGAGCAGTTCTTC | CASSTRTSGRIHEQFF
few | 15 | . | TRBJ2-1 | TRBV9 | TGTGCCAGCAGCCTCAGGGGGGAAGGGGTTCATGAGCAGTTCTTC | CASSLRGEGVHEQFF
. | 15 | TRBD2 | TRBJ2-1 | TRBV11-1 | TGTGCCAGCAGCTCCACTAGCGGGGGGCACAGTGAGCAGTTCTTC | CASSSTSGGHSEQFF
. | 16 | . | TRBJ1-5 | TRBV12-3/TRBV12-4 | TGTGCCAGCAGTTCCACAGGGAGAACGGGCAATCAGCCCCAGCATTTT | CASSSTGRTGNQPQHF
. | 15 | TRBD2 | TRBJ2-3 | TRBV12-3/TRBV12-4 | TGTGCCAGCACCGGGACTAGCGGGGGCACAGATACGCAGTATTTT | CASTGTSGGTDTQYF
. | 15 | TRBD1 | TRBJ2-1 | TRBV7-9 | TGTGCCAGCACCTCCTACGACAGGGGGCTGGATGAGCAGTTCTTC | CASTSYDRGLDEQFF
. | 17 | . | TRBJ2-7 | TRBV11-2 | TGTGCCAGCAGCCCATCCCCGCGGCGACAGCCCTCCTACGAGCAGTACTTC | CASSPSPRRQPSYEQYF
. | 12 | . | TRBJ2-7 | TRBV29-1 | TGCAGTGCCAGGACTCAAGCCTACGAGCAGTACTTC | CSARTQAYEQYF
. | 13 | . | TRBJ1-2 | TRBV12-3/TRBV12-4 | TGTGCCAGCAGGCGGGACGGGTCCTATGGCTACACCTTC | CASRRDGSYGYTF
. | 15 | TRBD2 | TRBJ2-3 | TRBV12-3/TRBV12-4 | TGTGCCAGCAGGTTCGGCGGGGGGAGCACAGATACGCAGTATTTT | CASRFGGGSTDTQYF
. | 12 | . | TRBJ2-1 | TRBV12-3/TRBV12-4 | TGTGCCAGCAGTCGGACGGTAAATGAGCAGTTCTTC | CASSRTVNEQFF
. | 14 | . | TRBJ1-4 | TRBV10-3 | TGTGCCATCAGTGAGTTTGCAACTAATGAAAAACCGTTTTTT | CAISEFATNEKPFF
. | 14 | . | TRBJ1-1 | TRBV20-1 | TGCAGTGCTAGAGATGTTCGGGGGTACACTGAAGCTTTCTTT | CSARDVRGYTEAFF
few | 12 | . | TRBJ2-3 | TRBV29-1 | TGCAGCGTTGGTCCAATCACAGATACGCAGTATTTT | CSVGPITDTQYF
. | 14 | TRBD1 | TRBJ2-4 | TRBV19 | TGTGCCAGTAACGACAGGGGCCCGGAGGACATTCAGTACTTC | CASNDRGPEDIQYF
. | 14 | . | TRBJ2-3 | TRBV20-1 | TGCAGTGCTAGAGACGGACAGTTCACAGATACGCAGTATTTT | CSARDGQFTDTQYF
. | 15 | TRBD1 | TRBJ2-1 | TRBV20-1 | TGCAGTGCTAGGGGGCCCCCCGACAGGGTCAATGAGCAGTTCTTC | CSARGPPDRVNEQFF
. | 15 | . | TRBJ2-2 | TRBV6-5 | TGTGCCAGCAGCTCCCAAAGGACTGCAACCGGGGAGCTGTTTTTT | CASSSQRTATGELFF
. | 15 | . | TRBJ1-1 | TRBV12-3/TRBV12-4 | TGTGCCAGCAGTCTAGCGCATGGGGGGGACACTGAAGCTTTCTTT | CASSLAHGGDTEAFF
few | 13 | TRBD1 | TRBJ2-4 | TRBV7-9 | TGTGCCAGCAGAGATGACAGGGGAAACATTCAGTACTTC | CASRDDRGNIQYF
. | 14 | . | TRBJ1-1 | TRBV9 | TGTGCCAGCAGCGTTTCCACAGCGAACACTGAAGCTTTCTTT | CASSVSTANTEAFF
. | 12 | . | TRBJ2-7 | TRBV12-3/TRBV12-4 | TGTGCCAGCAGCGTCTTAGGCTACGAGCAGTACTTC | CASSVLGYEQYF
. | 13 | . | TRBJ1-2 | TRBV20-1 | TGCAGTGCTGAACCAATTACTCTTTACGGCTACACCTTC | CSAEPITLYGYTF
once | 13 | . | TRBJ2-3 | TRBV20-1 | TGCAGTGCTAGAGTGAGGTCATCGCATACGCAGTATTTT | CSARVRSSHTQYF
. | 17 | TRBD2 | TRBJ2-1 | TRBV5-1 | TGCGCCAGCAGCGCCCCTAGCGGCCGAGAACCTTACAATGAGCAGTTCTTC | CASSAPSGREPYNEQFF
. | 11 | . | TRBJ2-3 | TRBV10-3 | TGTGCCATCAGTGACGCAGATACGCAGTATTTT | CAISDADTQYF
. | 15 | TRBD1 | TRBJ2-7 | TRBV5-1 | TGCGCCAGCAGCAAAAGGACAGGGGGCTCCGACGAGCAGTACTTC | CASSKRTGGSDEQYF
. | 15 | TRBD2 | TRBJ2-1 | TRBV20-1 | TGCAGTTTTTCCCCCCCAGCGGGAATATACAATGAGCAGTTCTTC | CSFSPPAGIYNEQFF
. | 13 | . | TRBJ1-2 | TRBV7-9 | TGTGCCAGCAGCTTAGCGCAGGGAATTGGCTACACCTTC | CASSLAQGIGYTF
once | 15 | . | TRBJ2-3 | TRBV12-3/TRBV12-4 | TGTGCCAGCAGTCCCCGGGGTCGGGACCGGGATACGCAGTATTTT | CASSPRGRDRDTQYF
once | 13 | . | TRBJ1-1 | TRBV4-1 | TGCGCCAGCAGGGAACCGGACCTCCCCGAGGCTTTCTTT | CASREPDLPEAFF
. | 17 | TRBD2 | TRBJ2-3 | TRBV20-1 | TGCAGTGCTAACGGAGCGGGGGGGGGTACGGTGACAGATACGCAGTATTTT | CSANGAGGGTVTDTQYF
. | 15 | TRBD2 | TRBJ2-7 | TRBV5-1 | TGCGCCAGCAGCTTGTGGCTAGCGGGACAGAGCGAGCAGTACTTC | CASSLWLAGQSEQYF
. | 14 | . | TRBJ1-2 | TRBV29-1 | TGCAGCGTTGAAGATCAGACAGCTAACTATGGCTACACCTTC | CSVEDQTANYGYTF
. | 15 | . | TRBJ2-1 | TRBV13 | TGTGCCAGCAGCCTAGGGGGGGGGCCGGCGAATGAGCAGTTCTTC | CASSLGGGPANEQFF
. | 14 | . | TRBJ2-1 | TRBV5-1 | TGCGCCAGCAGGTTTTTGGCAGGTGTCGCTGAGCAGTTCTTC | CASRFLAGVAEQFF
. | 15 | . | TRBJ2-3 | TRBV7-3 | TGTGCCAGCAGCCACTGGGCCGGCCCCACAGATACGCAGTATTTT | CASSHWAGPTDTQYF
. | 12 | . | TRBJ2-7 | TRBV7-9 | TGTGCCAGCAGCTCTAGATGGGGAGAGCAGTACTTC | CASSSRWGEQYF
. | 16 | TRBD1 | TRBJ2-7 | TRBV6-5 | TGTGCCAGCAGTGCGACAGGGGGATCAAGCTCCTACGAGCAGTACTTC | CASSATGGSSSYEQYF
few | 15 | TRBD2 | TRBJ2-3 | TRBV11-1 | TGTGCCAGCAGCTTAGAGGGCGGGAGAACAGATACGCAGTATTTT | CASSLEGGRTDTQYF
. | 19 | . | TRBJ2-6 | TRBV4-2 | TGTGCCAGCAGCCAAGATCGCGCTAGGACAGCCTCTGGGGCCAACGTCCTGACTTTC | CASSQDRARTASGANVLTF
few | 14 | . | TRBJ2-7 | TRBV5-1 | TGCGCCAGCAGAATGGTGGGGAGCGGAACAGAGCAGTACTTC | CASRMVGSGTEQYF
. | 15 | . | TRBJ2-1 | TRBV7-2 | TGTGCCAGCAGCTTAGCCAGAATCCGGGACAATGAGCAGTTCTTC | CASSLARIRDNEQFF
. | 15 | . | TRBJ1-2 | TRBV4-1 | TGCGCCAGCAGCCAAGAGGGGAGACACGACTATGGCTACACCTTC | CASSQEGRHDYGYTF
few | 14 | . | TRBJ2-7 | TRBV29-1 | TGCAGCGTTGAAGATCCATCAGGGGTCTACGAGCAGTACTTC | CSVEDPSGVYEQYF
. | 13 | . | TRBJ2-3 | TRBV2 | TGTGCCAGCGGCAGGGAAAGCACAGATACGCAGTATTTT | CASGRESTDTQYF
. | 13 | . | TRBJ1-5 | TRBV6-6 | TGTGCCAGCAGTTTTTATAGCAATCAGCCCCAGCATTTT | CASSFYSNQPQHF
few | 15 | TRBD2 | TRBJ2-3 | TRBV6-4 | TGTGCCAGCAGTGACTCACTAGCGGGAGCAGATACGCAGTATTTT | CASSDSLAGADTQYF
. | 11 | . | TRBJ1-1 | TRBV12-3/TRBV12-4 | TGTGCCAGCGAGCAGGGTACTGAAGCTTTCTTT | CASEQGTEAFF
. | 14 | . | TRBJ1-2 | TRBV7-9 | TGTGCCAGCAGCGCGACCAGGGTCGGCTATGGCTACACCTTC | CASSATRVGYGYTF
once | 14 | . | TRBJ2-3 | TRBV11-2 | TGTGCCAGCAGCTTAACGCGGGCACAAGATACGCAGTATTTT | CASSLTRAQDTQYF
. | 16 | TRBD1 | TRBJ1-4 | TRBV4-2 | TGTGCCAGCAGCCAAGGGTCCGGGACAGGGGCTGAAAAACTGTTTTTT | CASSQGSGTGAEKLFF
. | 13 | . | TRBJ2-2 | TRBV6-5 | TGTGCCAGCAAACTGGACGACACCGGGGAGCTGTTTTTT | CASKLDDTGELFF
. | 14 | . | TRBJ2-4 | TRBV12-3/TRBV12-4 | TGTGCCAGCAGTTTAGAGGGAGACCCTTCGTCACAGTACTTC | CASSLEGDPSSQYF
. | 18 | TRBD2 | TRBJ2-3 | TRBV5-1 | TGCGCCAGCAGCTCCAAACAACGACTAGCGGGGAACACAGATACGCAGTATTTT | CASSSKQRLAGNTDTQYF